These 19 T cell receptor beta chains share one sample of origin, sequenced in a study of blood T cells in healthy people across ages. Through a sample-barcoded 5' primer and a J-beta primer mix, a second PCR was run for about 6 to 11 cycles. TCRdb reanalysed the 5' RACE reads using MiXCR and keeps one entry per CDR3 protein. The repertoire holds 1.2 million to 1.5 million distinct CDR3 sequences, with 35% to 45% as singletons. Sequencing input: blood. These receptors originate from a woman aged 18 to 35 in good health.

The rearrangement uses TRBV27 and TRBJ1-6; D uncertain. The CDR3 consists of 15 residues. Germline CDR1 MNHEY, CDR2 SMNVEV (reference sequence). Trimming removed 3 bases at V and 9 bases at J, with 15 bases between. CDR3 loop: CASSLGTAFTSPLHF. CDR3 coding DNA: TGTGCCAGCAGTTTGGGTACAGCTTTTACTTCACCCCTCCACTTT.

Concerning this clonotype: This clone may be a read error of a much larger clone one base away. The chain is built from TRBV28 and TRBJ1-2, with 8 bases fitting TRBD1. From germline, CDR1 is MDHEN and CDR2 SYDVKM. V trimming: 6 bases; J trimming: 6 bases; junction bases outside the gene matches: 3. The CDR3 contains 12 residues. CDR3 sequence: CASRTDRDGYTF. The CDR3 DNA is TGTGCCAGCAGGACGGACAGGGATGGCTACACCTTC.

This clonotype was seen a handful of times. The chain recombines TRBV12-5 with TRBJ2-1; 10 positions match TRBD2. The germline V gene has CDR1 LGHNT and CDR2 FRNRAP. The V and J ends lost 0 bases and 3 bases, in that order; junction bases with no gene match: 2. This CDR3 has 16 residues. In DNA form, the CDR3 reads TGTGCTAGTGGTTTGGTAGCGGGAGGGGGCTACAATGAGCAGTTCTTC. It encodes CASGLVAGGGYNEQFF. The full variable domain, rest sourced from reference TRBV12-5 and TRBJ2-1, is DARVTQTPRHKVTEMGQEVTMRCQPILGHNTVFWYRQTMMQGLELLAYFRNRAPLDDSGMPKDRFSAEMPDATLATLKIQPSEPRDSAVYFCASGLVAGGGYNEQFFGPGTRLTVL.

This clonotype was seen a handful of times. The J gene is TRBJ2-1, the V gene TRBV7-2; 7 bases are a match to TRBD2. V lost 3 bases to trimming and J lost 0 bases; unmatched junction nucleotides: 11. Looked up from germline, CDR1 is SGHTA and CDR2 is FQGNSA. This CDR3 comprises 18 residues. DNA of the CDR3: TGTGCCAGCAGCTTGTTACTATCACTAGCGACCTCCTACAATGAGCAGTTCTTC. This translates into CASSLLLSLATSYNEQFF. The full variable domain, rest sourced from reference TRBV7-2 and TRBJ2-1, is GAGVSQSPSNKVTEKGKDVELRCDPISGHTALYWYRQSLGQGLEFLIYFQGNSAPDKSGLPSDRFSAERTGGSVSTLTIQRTQQEDSAVYLCASSLLLSLATSYNEQFFGPGTRLTVL.

This clonotype was counted between two and nine times. For the CDR3, the DNA is TGTGCTAGTGGTACCGGACTAGCGGGGACGGAGACCCAGTACTTC. It specifies CASGTGLAGTETQYF. This rearrangement joins TRBV12-5 to TRBJ2-5; TRBD2 agrees at 12 bases. The CDR3 is made up of 15 amino acids. The germline V gene encodes CDR1 LGHNT and CDR2 FRNRAP. Trimming removed 5 bases from V and 5 bases from J; junction bases left unmatched: 6.

The chain carries TRBV4-1 and TRBJ2-1, with D possibly matching TRBD2 (5 bases). Germline values: CDR1 MGHRA, CDR2 YSYEKL. The CDR3 has 13 residues. V gave up 1 base and J gave up 8 bases, with 9 bases separating them. The CDR3 loop reads CASSQVNGDEQFF. In DNA form, the CDR3 reads TGCGCCAGCAGCCAAGTGAACGGGGATGAGCAGTTCTTC.

This clonotype was observed a few times. The chain joins TRBV9 to TRBJ2-3; D is ambiguous. Germline V gives CDR1 SGDLS, CDR2 YYNGEE. Trimming stripped 1 base from V and 3 bases from J, with 3 bases between. There are 12 residues in the CDR3. CDR3 sequence (DNA): TGTGCCAGCAGCGTAAAGACAGATACGCAGTATTTT. Protein product: CASSVKTDTQYF.

This chain links TRBV20-1 with TRBJ2-1, with TRBD2 matching 8 bases. Germline-derived CDR1 and CDR2 are DFQATT and SNEGSKA (reference sequence). Losses at the gene ends were 3 bases for V and 4 bases for J; bases not matched to a gene: 8. The CDR3 consists of 15 residues. The CDR3 coding sequence is TGCAGTGCTAGGAAAAGCGGGGGCTCTTACAATGAGCAGTTCTTC. This sequence encodes CSARKSGGSYNEQFF.

This rearrangement joins TRBV2 to TRBJ1-5; a possible D gene is TRBD1 (6 bases). Trimming shortened V by 2 bases and J by 5 bases, and 16 bases separated the two germline ends. From germline, CDR1 is SNHLY and CDR2 FYNNEI. This CDR3 has 16 amino acids. CDR3 residues: CASSETGTYRDQPQHF. CDR3 sequence (DNA): TGTGCCAGCAGTGAAACGGGGACCTACAGGGATCAGCCCCAGCATTTT.

This clonotype was found a few times. The chain uses TRBV6-6 and TRBJ2-1, with a weak D call TRBD2 (6 bases). Germline V gives CDR1 MNHNY, CDR2 SVGAGI (reference sequence). The CDR3 sequence is 16 residues long. V was shortened by 7 bases and J by 0 bases, with 16 bases between the two germline ends. In nucleotides, the CDR3 is TGTGCCAGCACCCATCGCGGGACCGCCTCCTACAATGAGCAGTTCTTC. This codes for CASTHRGTASYNEQFF.

In this sample, this clonotype turned up a few times. This CDR3 reads CASRPTGYNEQFF. The CDR3 DNA reads TGTGCCAGCAGGCCCACAGGGTACAATGAGCAGTTCTTC. This chain joins TRBV7-9 and TRBJ2-1; D may be TRBD1 (6 bases). V dropped 6 bases and J dropped 4 bases, with 10 bases sitting between them. In germline, CDR1 is SEHNR, CDR2 FQNEAQ (reference sequence). CDR3 size: 13 residues. Looking up the rest from reference TRBV7-9 and TRBJ2-1 gives the full variable domain: DTGVSQNPRHKITKRGQNVTFRCDPISEHNRLYWYRQTLGQGPEFLTYFQNEAQLEKSRLLSDRFSAERPKGSFSTLEIQRTEQGDSAMYLCASRPTGYNEQFFGPGTRLTVL.

The CDR3 protein is CASSLVPSGGQETQYF. The CDR3 nucleotides read TGTGCCAGCAGCTTAGTTCCTAGCGGGGGGCAAGAGACCCAGTACTTC. This chain uses TRBV7-8 with TRBJ2-5; the match to TRBD2 covers 11 bases. Germline V CDR1 and CDR2: SGHVS, FQNEAQ. CDR3 length: 16 residues. The ends lost 1 base at V and 2 bases at J; junction bases unmatched: 3.

This clonotype turned up a few times. The chain combines TRBV10-3 with TRBJ2-3; TRBD2 is a possible D gene (5 bases). This CDR3 comprises 14 residues. The germline CDR1 and CDR2 sequences are ENHRY and SYGVKD. V gave up 0 bases and J gave up 6 bases, with 10 bases separating them. The CDR3 sequence: CAISESLAPDTQYF. The CDR3 region has the DNA TGTGCCATCAGTGAGTCCCTAGCTCCGGATACGCAGTATTTT.

The rearrangement uses TRBV12-3 or TRBV12-4 and TRBJ2-7; D uncertain. This CDR3 is 12 amino acids long. Trimming stripped 4 bases from V and 4 bases from J, with 8 bases between. The CDR3 DNA follows: TGTGCCAGCAGTTCCGACCCATACGAGCAGTACTTC. Residues: CASSSDPYEQYF.

This sequence joins TRBV6-5 and TRBJ2-1; D perhaps matches TRBD1 (6 bases). Deletions cut 2 bases from V and 10 bases from J, with 24 bases between. The germline V gene encodes CDR1 MNHEY and CDR2 SVGAGI. This CDR3 is built from 17 residues. The CDR3 DNA reads as TGTGCCAGCAGTTACAAAGTTTATACAGGGCCCCCCTACGAGCAGTTCTTC. Its protein product is CASSYKVYTGPPYEQFF.

V is TRBV30 and J is TRBJ2-3; the D is unclear. V was shortened by 3 bases and J by 0 bases, with 13 bases between the two germline ends. In germline, CDR1 is GTSNPN, CDR2 SVGIG (reference sequence). The CDR3 loop spans 15 amino acids. The CDR3 sequence is CAWRFVELSTDTQYF. As DNA, the CDR3 is TGTGCCTGGAGGTTCGTCGAGCTCAGCACAGATACGCAGTATTTT. Full variable domain (remainder filled in from reference TRBV30 and TRBJ2-3): SQTIHQWPATLVQPVGSPLSLECTVEGTSNPNLYWYRQAAGRGLQLLFYSVGIGQISSEVPQNLSASRPQDRQFILSSKKLLLSDSGFYLCAWRFVELSTDTQYFGPGTRLTVL.

This clonotype came up a few times. The chain couples TRBV27 to TRBJ2-5; D might be TRBD2 (5 bases). The length of the CDR3 is 15 residues. The germline V gene has CDR1 MNHEY and CDR2 SMNVEV (reference sequence). Trimming took off 2 bases at V and 5 bases at J, with 15 bases between the two ends. CDR3 sequence: CASSLVGGRGETQYF. In DNA form, the CDR3 reads TGTGCCAGCAGTTTAGTTGGTGGGCGCGGGGAGACCCAGTACTTC.

J is TRBJ1-2 and V is TRBV3-1, with D unresolved. The CDR3 spans 15 residues. The germline V gene has CDR1 LGHDT and CDR2 YNNKEL (reference sequence). V lost 0 bases, J lost 2 bases, and 10 bases lay in between. CDR3 residues: CASSQDRVRNYGYTF. The CDR3, as DNA: TGTGCCAGCAGCCAAGATCGTGTCAGAAACTATGGCTACACCTTC.

V is TRBV6-2 or TRBV6-3 and J is TRBJ2-7; D uncertain. This CDR3 contains 12 residues. V was shortened by 1 base and J by 1 base, with 2 bases between the two germline ends. Per the germline V gene, CDR1 is MNHEY and CDR2 is SVGEGT. The CDR3 region has the DNA TGTGCCAGCAGTTACTATTCCTACGAGCAGTACTTC. Its translation: CASSYYSYEQYF.